A single sample is the source of the 7 T cell receptor beta chains below, sequenced in a study of blood T cell repertoires in COVID-19. Profiling relied on immunoSEQ multiplex PCR, and the TCRdb table lists in-frame clones only, not all of them. The sample carries 200,000 to 300,000 clones, about 85% recorded once. Material: peripheral blood. The receptors shown here come from a man in his 60s with acute or convalescent COVID-19.

V and J are TRBV7-2 and TRBJ2-3; no firm D call. The CDR3 sequence is 15 residues long. Trimming took off 1 base at V and 2 bases at J, with 10 bases between the two ends. Per the germline V gene, CDR1 is SGHTA and CDR2 is FQGNSA. CDR3 DNA sequence: TGTGCCAGCAGCTTAGGGTCGCGGATCACAGATACGCAGTATTTT. It is translated as CASSLGSRITDTQYF.

Note on this clone: This same CDR3 is encoded by further DNA sequences in the sample. V is TRBV6-5 and J is TRBJ1-5; the D gene is possibly TRBD1 (6 bases). Trimming pared 0 bases from V and 2 bases from J, leaving 8 bases between. Germline lookup yields CDR1 MNHEY and CDR2 SVGAGI. CDR3 length: 15 amino acids. CDR3 sequence: CASSYSRTGNQPQHF. DNA of the CDR3: TGTGCCAGCAGTTACTCTCGGACAGGCAATCAGCCCCAGCATTTT.

This clone was seen a few times. V is TRBV28 and J is TRBJ2-5; 7 bases agree with TRBD2. Germline V gives CDR1 MDHEN, CDR2 SYDVKM. This CDR3 is built from 13 residues. V was clipped by 7 bases and J by 4 bases; unmatched bases: 6. CDR3 nucleotides: TGTGCCAGCACCTTCGGGGGGAGAGAGACCCAGTACTTC. Its translation: CASTFGGRETQYF.

J is TRBJ2-7 and V is TRBV27; TRBD2 aligns across 16 bases. Trimming at V came to 0 bases and at J to 4 bases, leaving 3 bases not matched to a gene. The CDR3 covers 17 residues. Germline CDR1 MNHEY, CDR2 SMNVEV (reference sequence). The CDR3 loop is CASSLSGLAGGSYEQYF. The CDR3 DNA is TGTGCCAGCAGTTTATCGGGACTAGCGGGAGGGAGTTACGAGCAGTACTTC.

This chain connects TRBV28 to TRBJ1-2, with D hard to call. The CDR3 contains 13 residues. Germline-derived CDR1 and CDR2 are MDHEN and SYDVKM. In DNA, the CDR3 is TGTCAAACCTCCGCCCGCGTACGGTCTGGCTACACCTTC. Translating it yields CQTSARVRSGYTF.

The chain couples TRBV10-3 to TRBJ2-5; 10 bases are shared with TRBD2. Trimming at V came to 6 bases and at J to 5 bases, leaving 18 bases not matched to a gene. The CDR3 consists of 18 residues. CDR1 and CDR2 (germline): ENHRY, SYGVKD. CDR3 residues: CAISKETSGFRISETQYF. As DNA, the CDR3 is TGTGCCATCAGCAAAGAGACTAGCGGGTTTCGTATTTCGGAGACCCAGTACTTC.

This sequence joins TRBV6-2 or TRBV6-3 and TRBJ2-5; 7 bases are a match to TRBD1. The assigned J gene may be wrong: the sequence end matches TRBJ2-7 better. The V gene's germline CDR1 is MNHEY and CDR2 SVGEGT. This CDR3 comprises 17 residues. CDR3 loop: CASSYPYRDRISYEQYF. CDR3 DNA: TGTGCCAGCAGTTACCCGTACCGGGACAGAATCTCCTACGAGCAGTACTTC.